This entry describes one TCR beta chain. This table comes from immunoSEQ multiplex PCR, and its TCRdb copy is limited to in-frame clones, with some not included. The repertoire consists of 98,000 or so clones, with 88% occurring once and the leading ten covering 0.8% to 1%. The data stem from a study of OX40 agonist ivuxolimab in advanced cancers. Germline CDR1 is SGHDT and CDR2 is YYEEEE. This CDR3 contains 15 residues. The germline V and J ends were trimmed by 4 bases and 5 bases, with 16 bases remaining between them. The receptor was derived from an adult with an advanced solid tumor such as melanoma, head and neck, liver or kidney cancer. This specimen was CD4+ or CD8+ T cells sorted from blood, taken in a trial of the OX40 agonist ivuxolimab. This rearrangement joins TRBV5-6 to TRBJ1-3; perhaps TRBD1 as D (5 bases). Here the CDR3 DNA reads TGTGCCAGCAGCGCGACAGTCTCGGGGAGAAACACCATATATTTT. As protein: CASSATVSGRNTIYF.